The 25 T cell receptor beta chains presented below share a single source sample, sequenced in a study of cytomegalovirus exposure and HLA in healthy donors. The PCR ran on 60 Vbeta and 13 Jbeta primers. Here immunoSEQ multiplex PCR was the method, and the copy in TCRdb shows in-frame clones only, minus some. This table lists some 110,000 clones. Sample: PBMCs. Every receptor here comes from a young man in good health and CMV-seronegative.

The V gene is TRBV11-2, the J gene TRBJ2-7; D is perhaps TRBD2 (7 bases). Trimming removed 0 bases at V and 6 bases at J, with 21 bases between. This CDR3 comprises 17 residues. Germline V gene data show CDR1 as SGHAT and CDR2 as FQNNGV. CDR3 DNA sequence: TGTGCCAGCAGCTTAGATCTAATGGCGGCAGGGGAGGGCGAGCAGTACTTC. This gives the protein CASSLDLMAAGEGEQYF. The full variable domain, in which reference TRBV11-2 and TRBJ2-7 provide the parts outside the CDR3, is EAGVAQSPRYKIIEKRQSVAFWCNPISGHATLYWYQQILGQGPKLLIQFQNNGVVDDSQLPKDRFSAERLKGVDSTLKIQPAKLEDSAVYLCASSLDLMAAGEGEQYFGPGTRLTVT.

CDR3 in DNA: TGTGCCAGCAGCTTAAGACAGTCAGGCACTGAAGCTTTCTTT. Translated: CASSLRQSGTEAFF. V and J are TRBV11-2 and TRBJ1-1; possible D gene TRBD1, 5 bases. V gave up 2 bases and J gave up 4 bases, with 11 bases separating them. This CDR3 is 14 amino acids long. Germline loops: CDR1 SGHAT, CDR2 FQNNGV.

The V call is TRBV5-1, the J call TRBJ2-2; possibly TRBD2 for D (6 bases). V was pared by 1 base and J by 1 base, with 14 bases between. The germline V gene has CDR1 SGHRS and CDR2 YFSETQ. This CDR3 is 17 amino acids long. CDR3: CASSLKARGRNTGELFF. CDR3 coding DNA: TGCGCCAGCAGCTTGAAGGCTCGGGGGAGGAACACCGGGGAGCTGTTTTTT. Full variable domain (rest looked up from reference TRBV5-1 and TRBJ2-2): KAGVTQTPRYLIKTRGQQVTLSCSPISGHRSVSWYQQTPGQGLQFLFEYFSETQRNKGNFPGRFSGRQFSNSRSEMNVSTLELGDSALYLCASSLKARGRNTGELFFGEGSRLTVL.

This sequence joins TRBV11-2 and TRBJ2-1, with D perhaps TRBD1 (5 bases). V lost 2 bases to trimming and J lost 4 bases, with 9 bases between them. Germline CDR1 and CDR2: SGHAT and FQNNGV. This CDR3 comprises 14 residues. As DNA, the CDR3 is TGTGCCAGCAGCTTATCTACAGGATACAATGAGCAGTTCTTC. Its translation: CASSLSTGYNEQFF.

The rearrangement uses TRBV7-2 and TRBJ1-5; no definite D call. The CDR3 extends over 15 amino acids. V was shortened by 3 bases and J by 1 base, with 10 bases between the two germline ends. CDR1 is SGHTA and CDR2 is FQGNSA in the germline V gene. CDR3 protein: CASSFSSSSNQPQHF. CDR3 DNA sequence: TGTGCCAGCAGCTTTAGCTCTTCGAGCAATCAGCCCCAGCATTTT.

The chain joins TRBV7-6 to TRBJ1-1; D remains ambiguous. V was pared by 1 base and J by 2 bases, with 11 bases between. Germline-derived CDR1 and CDR2 are SGHVS and FNYEAQ. CDR3 length: 15 amino acids. DNA for the CDR3: TGTGCCAGCAGCTTAGAAGTTCTCGGTAACACTGAAGCTTTCTTT. Its protein product is CASSLEVLGNTEAFF.

The rearrangement links TRBV29-1 to TRBJ2-2; 7 nucleotides line up with TRBD2. CDR3 length: 14 residues. J was trimmed by 3 bases and V by 4 bases; bases with no gene match: 5. Per germline, CDR1 SQVTM and CDR2 ANQGSEA. The CDR3 loop reads CSVGTGGDTGELFF. The CDR3 DNA sequence: TGCAGCGTTGGCACGGGGGGAGACACCGGGGAGCTGTTTTTT.

The chain recombines TRBV27 with TRBJ1-5, with D uncertain. From germline, CDR1 is MNHEY and CDR2 SMNVEV (reference sequence). There are 14 residues in the CDR3. V lost 7 bases and J lost 1, with 11 bases in between. The chain's CDR3 is CASTRTGSNQPQHF. CDR3 DNA sequence: TGTGCCAGCACGAGGACTGGGAGCAATCAGCCCCAGCATTTT.

The gene calls are TRBV28 and TRBJ1-1; no firm D call. This CDR3 region has 14 residues. Trimming removed 1 base at V and 4 bases at J, with 10 bases between. Germline loops: CDR1 MDHEN, CDR2 SYDVKM. The chain's CDR3 is CASSLSGVPTEAFF. CDR3 sequence (DNA): TGTGCCAGCAGTTTATCCGGGGTGCCCACTGAAGCTTTCTTT. Together with reference TRBV28 and TRBJ1-1, the CDR3 gives the full variable domain: DVKVTQSSRYLVKRTGEKVFLECVQDMDHENMFWYRQDPGLGLRLIYFSYDVKMKEKGDIPEGYSVSREKKERFSLILESASTNQTSMYLCASSLSGVPTEAFFGQGTRLTVV.

The chain couples TRBV6-5 to TRBJ1-5; D ambiguous. V shed 2 bases and J shed 6 bases, with 8 bases lying between them. Germline V gene lookup returns CDR1 MNHEY and CDR2 SVGAGI. This CDR3 is built from 13 residues. CDR3 amino acids: CASSYRSGQPQHF. The CDR3 DNA reads TGTGCCAGCAGTTACAGGAGCGGTCAGCCCCAGCATTTT.

This sequence joins TRBV19 and TRBJ2-7, with 7 bases aligning to TRBD1. Trimming cost V 0 bases and J 6 bases; bases outside gene matches: 8. CDR3 length: 15 amino acids. CDR1 and CDR2 (germline): LNHDA, SQIVND (reference sequence). This chain's CDR3 is CASSIDEADRSEQYF. For the CDR3, the DNA is TGTGCCAGTAGTATAGATGAGGCGGACAGGAGCGAGCAGTACTTC.

The V call is TRBV11-3, the J call TRBJ1-2; D is possibly TRBD1 (5 bases). The length of the CDR3 is 14 residues. Trimming took 0 bases from V and 2 from J, leaving 7 bases between them. Germline-derived CDR1 and CDR2 are SGHNT and YENEEA. The CDR3: CASSLEQENYGYTF. In DNA form, the CDR3 reads TGTGCCAGCAGCTTAGAACAGGAGAACTATGGCTACACCTTC.

This sequence joins TRBV28 and TRBJ1-5; D unresolved. V shed 6 bases and J shed 7 bases, with 13 bases lying between them. Germline V gene sequence: CDR1 MDHEN, CDR2 SYDVKM. This CDR3 has 13 residues. CDR3 nucleotides: TGTGCCAGCAGCTTAAGAGGGCAGCAGCCCCAGCATTTT. This codes for CASSLRGQQPQHF.

The chain couples TRBV19 to TRBJ2-2; 7 bases agree with TRBD2. Germline V gives CDR1 LNHDA, CDR2 SQIVND (reference sequence). After removal of 3 bases from V and 7 bases from J, the junction contained 5 bases not matched to a gene. This CDR3 region has 14 residues. CDR3 sequence: CASSIGGSSGELFF. The CDR3 coding sequence is TGTGCCAGTAGTATCGGGGGGTCGAGCGGGGAGCTGTTTTTT.

The chain is built from TRBV9 and TRBJ1-4; 9 positions agree with TRBD1. The germline V gene has CDR1 SGDLS and CDR2 YYNGEE. The CDR3 is 16 residues long. Trimming cost V 0 bases and J 7 bases; bases outside gene matches: 7. This CDR3 reads CASSVGTQGASEKLFF. In nucleotides, the CDR3 is TGTGCCAGCAGCGTAGGAACACAGGGGGCTAGTGAAAAACTGTTTTTT.

This chain links TRBV5-4 with TRBJ1-1, with 10 positions matching TRBD1. Unmatched junction bases numbered 5, after V lost 4 bases and J lost 2 bases. Germline V lookup: CDR1 SGHNT, CDR2 YYREEE (reference sequence). The CDR3 consists of 15 residues. In nucleotides, the CDR3 is TGTGCCAGCAGCCCGGACAGGGGGGTAAACACTGAAGCTTTCTTT. Its protein product is CASSPDRGVNTEAFF.

The chain combines TRBV10-3 with TRBJ1-1; D may be TRBD1 (5 bases). The CDR3 spans 13 residues. Trimming took off 4 bases at V and 4 bases at J, with 10 bases between the two ends. Germline values: CDR1 ENHRY, CDR2 SYGVKD. CDR3 coding DNA: TGTGCCATCAGTGTAGGTAGGGGCACTGAAGCTTTCTTT. The encoded protein is CAISVGRGTEAFF.

The chain combines TRBV15 with TRBJ1-4, with 8 bases that match TRBD1. With V trimmed by 2 bases and J by 8 bases, 16 bases remained unmatched. The CDR3 loop spans 18 amino acids. Germline loops: CDR1 LNHNV, CDR2 YYDKDF (reference sequence). The CDR3 nucleotides read TGTGCCACCAGCAGAACAAATCGCCCCGGACAGGGTGGGGAAAAACTGTTTTTT. The encoded protein is CATSRTNRPGQGGEKLFF.

The V gene is TRBV11-3, the J gene TRBJ1-5; D gene unclear. The CDR3 contains 12 residues. Trimming removed 3 bases from V and 5 bases from J, with 5 bases in between. CDR1 is SGHNT and CDR2 is YENEEA in the germline V gene. CDR3 sequence reads: CASSFGDQPQHF. DNA for the CDR3: TGTGCCAGCAGCTTCGGAGATCAGCCCCAGCATTTT.

This chain uses TRBV2 with TRBJ2-5; tentatively, D is TRBD1 (6 bases). The CDR3 is 15 amino acids. The V gene's germline CDR1 is SNHLY and CDR2 FYNNEI. V lost 7 bases and J lost 5, with 20 bases in between. CDR3 loop: CASNLESGVPETQYF. Written as DNA, the CDR3 is TGTGCCAGCAATCTAGAATCAGGGGTCCCCGAGACCCAGTACTTC.

The rearrangement joins TRBV4-2 to TRBJ1-1, with 7 positions matching TRBD1. The V segment lost 1 base and the J segment 2 bases; nucleotides outside the gene matches: 4. Germline lookup yields CDR1 LGHNA and CDR2 YNFKEQ. The CDR3 has 15 amino acids. This CDR3 reads CASSQVGTVNTEAFF. DNA for the CDR3: TGTGCCAGCAGCCAAGTGGGGACAGTTAACACTGAAGCTTTCTTT.

The chain carries TRBV9 and TRBJ2-7, with 8 bases matching TRBD2. Germline V gene data show CDR1 as SGDLS and CDR2 as YYNGEE. J gave up 3 bases and V 0 bases, and 5 bases lay outside the gene matches. CDR3 length equals 15 residues. CDR3 coding DNA: TGTGCCAGCAGCGTAGATAGCGGGGAATTCTACGAGCAGTACTTC. As protein: CASSVDSGEFYEQYF.

This chain uses TRBV19 with TRBJ2-7, with TRBD1 identical over 11 bases. This CDR3 region has 13 residues. The germline V gene has CDR1 LNHDA and CDR2 SQIVND (reference sequence). V was clipped by 6 bases and J by 6 bases; unmatched bases: 4. The CDR3 DNA reads as TGTGCCAGTAGCCGGGACAGGGGGTTCGAGCAGTACTTC. Protein: CASSRDRGFEQYF.

V usage is TRBV7-2 and J usage is TRBJ2-7, with a weak D call TRBD2 (5 bases). This CDR3 comprises 13 residues. The germline V gene encodes CDR1 SGHTA and CDR2 FQGNSA. V lost 7 bases, J lost 0 bases, and 10 bases lay in between. The CDR3 DNA reads TGTGCCAGCACCCCTGGGAGCTCCTACGAGCAGTACTTC. It encodes CASTPGSSYEQYF.

This rearrangement joins TRBV9 to TRBJ2-1; 10 nucleotides agree with TRBD2. The J segment lost 5 bases and the V segment lost 3 bases, leaving 5 bases of the junction unmatched. This CDR3 has 15 amino acids. Per germline, CDR1 SGDLS and CDR2 YYNGEE. CDR3 nucleotides: TGTGCCAGCAGCGCGGGACTAGCGATAAACAATGAGCAGTTCTTC. Protein: CASSAGLAINNEQFF.